This entry concerns a single TCR beta chain. In its sample, this clonotype was seen a few times. Its specific antigen is unknown. Within one base of it there is no much larger clone, and no base qualities were kept. The sample is drawn from a study of T cell repertoires in cytomegalovirus infection (dated by TCRdb to between 2018 and 2021). As for the study more broadly: Because public TCR beta signatures pointed to carriage of CMV infection together with the matching HLA type, the HLA type of each donor mattered for the analysis.

Deletion took 4 bases off V and 13 bases off J, with a span of 19 bases between the germline ends. CDR3 length: 13 amino acids, cysteine to phenylalanine. The kept DNA is CDR3 alone, 39 bases in frame from the first base. The germline V gene (reference sequence) specifies MNHEY as CDR1 and SMNVEV as CDR2. Points the paper makes about the study in general: In the ex vivo response, HLA-C-restricted CMV-specific TCR beta clonotypes were dominant, and in two of eight donors the single most frequent clonotype came from this HLA-C-restricted group. In both this cohort and an independent cohort of 350 or so donors, the cumulative frequency of public TCR beta family members distinguished carriers of CMV infection plus the relevant HLA type.

Sequencer: Illumina HiSeq 1500. TCRdb reanalyzed the raw reads on its own, using fastp at Q25 for trimming and MiXCR for clone calling, and kept in-frame beta chains. Each CDR3 protein gets just one entry, which takes the most common genes and DNA from the rows behind it. The sample contains approximately 260,000 distinct CDR3 sequences, more than 15% of them found a single time. The ten top clones hold 40% to 55% of the sample. The source material was CD8+ T cells from PBMCs. This TCR came from a human donor in good health (CMV status not recorded). Some clones in this sample may be carry-over from other donors' samples. This chain is built from TRBV27 and TRBJ1-1; a tentative D match to TRBD1 spans 6 bases. The CDR3 in this case is CASSWRGDHLVFF. In nucleotides, the sequence is TGTGCCAGCAGTTGGAGGGGGGATCATTTGGTTTTCTTT.